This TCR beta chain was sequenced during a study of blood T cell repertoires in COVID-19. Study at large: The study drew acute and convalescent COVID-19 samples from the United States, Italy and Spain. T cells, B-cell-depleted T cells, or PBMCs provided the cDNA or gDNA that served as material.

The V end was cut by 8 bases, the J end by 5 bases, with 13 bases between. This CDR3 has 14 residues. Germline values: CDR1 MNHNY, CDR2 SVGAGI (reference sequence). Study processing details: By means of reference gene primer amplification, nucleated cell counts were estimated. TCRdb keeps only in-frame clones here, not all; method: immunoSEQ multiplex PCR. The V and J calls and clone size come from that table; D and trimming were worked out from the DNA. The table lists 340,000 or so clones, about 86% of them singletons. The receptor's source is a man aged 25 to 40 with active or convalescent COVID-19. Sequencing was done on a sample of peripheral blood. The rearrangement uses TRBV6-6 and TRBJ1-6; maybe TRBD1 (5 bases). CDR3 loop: CASGGGYDNSPLHF. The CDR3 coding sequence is TGTGCCAGCGGGGGGGGGTATGATAATTCACCCCTCCACTTT.